These 26 T cell receptor beta chains were all obtained from the same sample, sequenced in a study of cytomegalovirus exposure and HLA in healthy donors. The PCR made use of 60 Vbeta and 13 Jbeta primers. Measured with immunoSEQ multiplex PCR; TCRdb has only the in-frame clones, and not every one. The table shows around 110,000 clones, with 65% to 75% occurring only once. Sequencing was performed on PBMCs. The receptor source for this set is a man aged 25-40 years in good health and CMV-seropositive.

This chain links TRBV2 with TRBJ2-4; 14 nucleotides match TRBD2. Losses at the gene ends were 10 bases for V and 7 bases for J; bases not matched to a gene: 12. Germline V gene lookup returns CDR1 SNHLY and CDR2 FYNNEI. CDR3 size: 16 residues. The CDR3 spells CATRLAGGGPLNIQYF. The CDR3 DNA follows: TGTGCCACAAGACTAGCGGGGGGGGGACCCTTGAACATTCAGTACTTC.

This chain links TRBV5-6 with TRBJ2-1, with 10 bases fitting TRBD2. Germline-derived CDR1 and CDR2 are SGHDT and YYEEEE. V trimming: 4 bases; J trimming: 5 bases; junction bases outside the gene matches: 3. This CDR3 has 14 amino acids. This CDR3 reads CASSTGLADNEQFF. The CDR3 DNA is TGTGCCAGCAGCACCGGACTAGCGGACAATGAGCAGTTCTTC.

The chain carries TRBV29-1 and TRBJ2-3, with 10 bases matching TRBD1. The CDR3 runs to 14 residues. J was trimmed by 1 base and V by 6 bases; bases with no gene match: 4. Germline CDR1 reads SQVTM; CDR2 reads ANQGSEA. The CDR3 region has the DNA TGCAGCGTAGACGGACAGGGGGGCACAGATACGCAGTATTTT. Translated, it gives CSVDGQGGTDTQYF.

A single count supports this clone. The gene calls are TRBV7-2 and TRBJ2-7; 14 bases align to TRBD2. V lost 4 bases to trimming and J lost 1 base; unmatched junction nucleotides: 9. Germline CDR1 reads SGHTA; CDR2 reads FQGNSA. The CDR3 consists of 18 residues. CDR3: CASSWTGTSGGRSYEQYF. In DNA, the CDR3 is TGTGCCAGCAGCTGGACCGGGACTAGCGGGGGCAGATCCTACGAGCAGTACTTC.

The chain couples TRBV18 to TRBJ2-7; a possible D gene is TRBD2 (5 bases). Deletions cut 4 bases from V and 3 bases from J, with 10 bases between. This CDR3 spans 13 amino acids. Germline assignment: CDR1 KGHSH and CDR2 LQKENI. CDR3 sequence: CASSLVRDYEQYF. The CDR3 nucleotides read TGTGCCAGCTCACTAGTACGGGACTACGAGCAGTACTTC.

The chain carries TRBV11-2 and TRBJ2-2; 7 bases agree with TRBD1. CDR1 is SGHAT, CDR2 FQNNGV, per germline. Losses at the gene ends were 1 base for V and 8 bases for J; bases not matched to a gene: 4. This CDR3 contains 14 residues. The CDR3 loop is CASSLARGFGELFF. DNA for the CDR3: TGTGCCAGCAGCTTAGCCAGGGGGTTTGGGGAGCTGTTTTTT.

The chain couples TRBV9 to TRBJ2-6; 9 bases fit TRBD1. Germline V gene lookup returns CDR1 SGDLS and CDR2 YYNGEE. J lost 2 bases, V lost 4 bases, and 7 bases had no gene match. This CDR3 contains 17 residues. CDR3 in DNA: TGTGCCAGCAGCACCACAGGGGGCCTCGCTGGGGCCAACGTCCTGACTTTC. This translates into CASSTTGGLAGANVLTF. Complete variable domain (other parts from reference TRBV9 and TRBJ2-6): DSGVTQTPKHLITATGQRVTLRCSPRSGDLSVYWYQQSLDQGLQFLIQYYNGEERAKGNILERFSAQQFPDLHSELNLSSLELGDSALYFCASSTTGGLAGANVLTFGAGSRLTVL.

CDR3 region: CSVPYRGLDVTF. CDR3 coding DNA: TGCAGCGTTCCTTACAGGGGGCTCGACGTTACCTTC. The V and J genes are TRBV29-1 and TRBJ1-2; 9 nucleotides match TRBD1. In germline, CDR1 is SQVTM, CDR2 ANQGSEA. CDR3 length: 12 amino acids. V lost 5 bases, J lost 14 bases, and 12 bases stayed unmatched.

This chain connects TRBV5-1 to TRBJ1-1, with D perhaps TRBD1 (5 bases). The germline V gene has CDR1 SGHRS and CDR2 YFSETQ. The CDR3 consists of 16 residues. The ends were cut back, 0 bases at V and 3 bases at J, with 15 bases in the middle. CDR3 coding DNA: TGCGCCAGCAGCTTGGCTGGGAGGGTGGGGGACACTGAAGCTTTCTTT. Encoded protein: CASSLAGRVGDTEAFF.

This chain links TRBV30 with TRBJ2-7, with TRBD2 as a possible D gene (7 bases). The V end lost 4 bases, the J end lost 0 bases, and 13 bases lay between the germline ends. The CDR3 length is 14 residues. Germline V gene lookup returns CDR1 GTSNPN and CDR2 SVGIG (reference sequence). CDR3 loop: CAWNGGGLSYEQYF. The CDR3 DNA reads as TGTGCCTGGAATGGCGGGGGCCTCTCCTACGAGCAGTACTTC.

The genes are TRBV19 and TRBJ2-3; possible D gene TRBD2, 7 bases. This CDR3 has 15 amino acids. Looked up from germline, CDR1 is LNHDA and CDR2 is SQIVND (reference sequence). Trimming stripped 3 bases from V and 2 bases from J, with 12 bases between. The CDR3 DNA follows: TGTGCCAGTAGTATCGCGGGGGCCAACACAGATACGCAGTATTTT. Protein sequence: CASSIAGANTDTQYF.

This clone has a single count. The sample carries other DNA sequences with the same CDR3. In nucleotides, the CDR3 is TGCGCCAGCAGCGGGACAGGGAGCACAGATACGCAGTATTTT. Protein product: CASSGTGSTDTQYF. The chain carries TRBV5-1 and TRBJ2-3, with 9 bases lining up with TRBD1. V lost 4 bases to trimming and J lost 0 bases; unmatched junction nucleotides: 0. The CDR3 is 14 residues long. Germline V lookup: CDR1 SGHRS, CDR2 YFSETQ.

CDR3 nucleotides: TGTGCCAGCAGCTGGACTAGCGGGGTAGAGACCCAGTACTTC. This translates into CASSWTSGVETQYF. The rearrangement links TRBV7-9 to TRBJ2-5; 12 nucleotides agree with TRBD2. The junction had 1 base not matched to a gene; V was cut back by 4 bases and J by 4 bases. The CDR3 totals 14 residues. Germline values: CDR1 SEHNR, CDR2 FQNEAQ (reference sequence).

This chain links TRBV5-1 with TRBJ1-2, with 10 bases that match TRBD1. The germline gives CDR1 SGHRS, CDR2 YFSETQ. The CDR3 length is 15 residues. Trimming cost V 4 bases and J 4 bases; bases outside gene matches: 7. The CDR3 region has the DNA TGCGCCAGCAGCCTGGGGACAGGGGAGGGCTATGGCTACACCTTC. Translated, it gives CASSLGTGEGYGYTF.

The CDR3 region has the DNA TGTGCCAGCAGCAAGGGACTCGCTAGCACAGATACGCAGTATTTT. It translates to CASSKGLASTDTQYF. The chain employs TRBV11-3 and TRBJ2-3, with a tentative D call TRBD2 (6 bases). With 5 bases removed from V and 0 bases from J, the gap between germline ends came to 12 bases. The CDR3 is made up of 15 amino acids. Germline CDR1 reads SGHNT; CDR2 reads YENEEA.

This clone showed up just a few times. This sequence joins TRBV5-1 and TRBJ1-4; 12 bases fit TRBD1. Germline V gene data show CDR1 as SGHRS and CDR2 as YFSETQ. V lost 0 bases, J lost 6 bases, and 3 bases stayed unmatched. The CDR3 has 16 residues. This CDR3 reads CASSLAGQGAYEKLFF. CDR3 in DNA: TGCGCCAGCAGCTTGGCGGGACAGGGGGCATATGAAAAACTGTTTTTT.

The chain is built from TRBV19 and TRBJ1-2, with 9 nucleotides matching TRBD1. CDR1 is LNHDA and CDR2 is SQIVND in the germline V gene (reference sequence). The CDR3 has 15 residues. The V segment lost 6 bases and the J segment 7 bases; nucleotides outside the gene matches: 12. The CDR3 nucleotides are TGTGCCAGTAGGCCTACAGGGGGCGAGTTGCGTGGCTACACCTTC. Translation gives CASRPTGGELRGYTF.

The chain has TRBV6-6 and TRBJ1-5; D is uncertain. V shed 7 bases and J shed 4 bases, with 17 bases lying between them. Per the germline V gene, CDR1 is MNHNY and CDR2 is SVGAGI (reference sequence). The CDR3 extends over 15 amino acids. CDR3 sequence reads: CASNVGGFGNQPQHF. The DNA of the CDR3 is TGTGCCAGCAACGTCGGAGGGTTTGGGAATCAGCCCCAGCATTTT.

This clone was counted only a few times. This chain connects TRBV15 to TRBJ1-2; 8 nucleotides match TRBD1. Germline CDR1 reads LNHNV; CDR2 reads YYDKDF (reference sequence). This CDR3 has 17 residues. V trimming: 2 bases; J trimming: 7 bases; junction bases outside the gene matches: 15. Here the CDR3 reads CATSRNQRTGLTVGYTF. As DNA, the CDR3 is TGTGCCACCAGCAGAAATCAGCGGACAGGGCTCACAGTTGGCTACACCTTC.

CDR3 sequence reads: CAWKGQGFNYGYTF. The CDR3 bases are TGTGCCTGGAAAGGACAGGGGTTTAACTATGGCTACACCTTC. The chain has TRBV30 and TRBJ1-2; 9 nucleotides match TRBD1. Trimming removed 4 bases from V and 1 base from J; junction bases left unmatched: 4. The CDR3 is 14 amino acids. From germline, CDR1 is GTSNPN and CDR2 SVGIG (reference sequence).

This clone was picked up one time. The chain carries TRBV6-1 and TRBJ2-7; no clear D. The germline CDR1 and CDR2 sequences are MNHNS and SASEGT. The CDR3 length is 13 residues. V was trimmed by 3 bases and J by 2 bases, leaving 8 bases between them. The CDR3 loop reads CASSDSSAYEQYF. In DNA form, the CDR3 reads TGTGCCAGCAGTGATTCCAGCGCCTACGAGCAGTACTTC.

The chain is built from TRBV2 and TRBJ2-3; possible D gene TRBD1, 6 bases. The V gene's germline CDR1 is SNHLY and CDR2 FYNNEI. V was trimmed by 8 bases and J by 10 bases, leaving 16 bases between them. The CDR3 has 12 residues. The CDR3 DNA sequence: TGTGCCAGCGGCCGGGACACGGGTCCGCAGTATTTT. This encodes CASGRDTGPQYF.

V is TRBV5-1 and J is TRBJ2-7; 9 bases line up with TRBD1. This CDR3 is 14 amino acids long. V gave up 3 bases and J gave up 2 bases; unmatched junction bases: 3. The germline gives CDR1 SGHRS, CDR2 YFSETQ. In DNA, the CDR3 is TGCGCCAGCAGCTACGGGACAGGGACCTACGAGCAGTACTTC. It translates to CASSYGTGTYEQYF.

V usage is TRBV6-1 and J usage is TRBJ1-6; 9 bases map to TRBD1. The V gene's germline CDR1 is MNHNS and CDR2 SASEGT. V lost 0 bases and J lost 7; bases outside the gene matches: 4. The CDR3 totals 16 residues. CDR3 region: CASSEAGTGTNSPLHF. The DNA for the CDR3 is TGTGCCAGCAGTGAAGCTGGGACAGGGACGAATTCACCCCTCCACTTT.

The table lists this clone with a few counts. This rearrangement joins TRBV6-5 to TRBJ2-4, with 12 bases lining up with TRBD2. CDR1 and CDR2 (germline): MNHEY, SVGAGI. With V trimmed by 6 bases and J by 8 bases, 5 bases remained unmatched. This CDR3 region has 14 residues. This CDR3 is CASSPRLAGDIQYF. In DNA, the CDR3 is TGTGCCAGCAGCCCCCGACTAGCGGGGGACATTCAGTACTTC.

The chain employs TRBV5-1 and TRBJ2-1, with TRBD2 matching 8 bases. The germline V gene has CDR1 SGHRS and CDR2 YFSETQ. This CDR3 is 14 amino acids long. Losses at the gene ends were 4 bases for V and 7 bases for J; bases not matched to a gene: 7. The CDR3 DNA reads as TGCGCCAGCAGCCCCCCAGCGGGGGCTAATGAGCAGTTCTTC. The encoded protein is CASSPPAGANEQFF.